This TCR beta chain was obtained from a study of cytomegalovirus exposure and HLA in healthy donors. A remark on this clone: Its target is unknown.

Study-level findings and limits: Reports indicated that the classifier achieved high specificity and sensitivity in diagnosing cytomegalovirus status. Specific recognition of CMV antigens was confirmed in vitro for three chains (all CMV-associated). TCR sequences were mostly rare, though some public TCRs occurred in many donors. Subsequent analysis of the roughly 120 validation repertoires found a tendency for first-cohort TCR clusters to co-occur.

The method was immunoSEQ multiplex PCR; TCRdb's version includes in-frame clones alone and lacks a portion of them. The sample has around 99,000 clones, around nine tenths seen once. The V and J ends lost 1 base and 2 bases, in that order; junction bases with no gene match: 3. Looked up from germline, CDR1 is LGHNA and CDR2 is YNFKEQ. The CDR3 is 17 residues long. The sequenced material came from PBMCs. This clonotype originated in a woman between 18 and 30 years old in good health and CMV-seronegative. The chain has TRBV4-2 and TRBJ2-3, with TRBD2 identical over 13 bases. The CDR3 region has the DNA TGTGCCAGCAGCCAAGGACTAGCGGGGGGAGTCACAGATACGCAGTATTTT. It codes for CASSQGLAGGVTDTQYF.